This T cell receptor (beta chain) was recorded in a study of shared clonotypes between healthy human individuals. The study's findings and limits: Genetic and exposure-history diversity was limited by the small donor number.

This clone is labeled as medium-sized (0.01 to 0.1%). Its specificity is unknown. Other DNA sequences in the same sample also yield this CDR3. The CDR3 contains 13 residues. Trimming took off 5 bases at V and 7 bases at J, with 12 bases between the two ends. The germline gives CDR1 LNHDA, CDR2 SQIVND (reference sequence). Profiled with immunoSEQ multiplex PCR; TCRdb holds only in-frame clones, not every one. The sample lists 470,000 or so clones, around four fifths occurring once. This TCR was recovered from a woman between 40 and 55 years old in good health. Some clones in this sample may be carry-over from other donors' samples. The sequenced sample was PBMCs. The rearrangement uses TRBV19 and TRBJ1-5; D gene ambiguous. The CDR3, as DNA: TGTGCCAGTAGTGAGGTCCGAGGGCAGCCCCAGCATTTT. This encodes CASSEVRGQPQHF.